This T cell receptor beta chain was retrieved from a study of post-analysis software for immune sequencing data. Study context: Relapsing-remitting, secondary progressive and progressive-relapsing multiple sclerosis courses were included. Study findings and constraints: Five or six TRBV segments, TRBV5-6, TRBV5-1 and TRBV20-1 among them, were found more frequent in patients than controls.

The library was made from cDNA and included unique molecular identifiers. TCRdb re-called the PCR reads through MiXCR, storing one row per CDR3 protein. The table lists about 770,000 distinct CDR3 sequences, 46% of them singletons, with roughly 4.4% in the top ten. This clonotype was counted only a few times. Its antigen is not known. The CDR3 is made up of 12 amino acids. V shed 1 base and J shed 8 bases, with 8 bases lying between them. Sequencing used blood. The sequence was obtained from a girl aged 10-17 years with multiple sclerosis. The chain joins TRBV12-3 or TRBV12-4 to TRBJ1-1; maybe TRBD1 (5 bases). The CDR3 bases are TGTGCCAGCAGTTTAGGAGGGGTGGAAGCTTTCTTT. Its protein product is CASSLGGVEAFF.